The 12 T cell receptor beta chains presented below share a single source sample, sequenced in a study of blood T cell repertoires in COVID-19. Data came from immunoSEQ multiplex PCR; TCRdb stores just in-frame clones and leaves some out. The repertoire holds approximately 260,000 clones, about 86% seen once, with 4.1% in the top ten. Sequenced: PBMCs or T cells enriched from blood (not recorded which). The origin of the receptors is a man aged 30 to 39 with acute COVID-19.

V and J are TRBV7-9 and TRBJ1-3; 7 bases are shared with TRBD1. Germline V lookup: CDR1 SEHNR, CDR2 FQNEAQ (reference sequence). This CDR3 contains 15 residues. Trimming cost V 5 bases and J 2 bases; bases outside gene matches: 6. CDR3 residues: CASSGTGVPGNTIYF. CDR3 sequence (DNA): TGTGCCAGCAGCGGTACAGGGGTACCTGGAAACACCATATATTTT.

The V gene is TRBV2, the J gene TRBJ2-2, with a possible D match to TRBD2 (5 bases). Germline CDR1 SNHLY, CDR2 FYNNEI. The V end was cut by 0 bases, the J end by 6 bases, with 5 bases between. The CDR3 covers 13 residues. The CDR3 region is CASSEARAGELFF. The CDR3 nucleotides are TGTGCCAGCAGTGAAGCGCGGGCCGGGGAGCTGTTTTTT.

V gene TRBV14 combines with J gene TRBJ1-1, with TRBD1 matching over 10 bases. The CDR3 spans 15 residues. In germline, CDR1 is SGHDN, CDR2 FVKESK. Trimming took 5 bases from V and 7 from J; bases not matched to a gene: 10. CDR3 protein: CASSSSTGGNGEAFF. The CDR3 DNA sequence: TGTGCCAGCAGCTCCTCGACAGGGGGCAACGGTGAAGCTTTCTTT. The full variable domain, with the rest looked up from reference TRBV14 and TRBJ1-1, is EAGVTQFPSHSVIEKGQTVTLRCDPISGHDNLYWYRRVMGKEIKFLLHFVKESKQDESGMPNNRFLAERTGGTYSTLKVQPAELEDSGVYFCASSSSTGGNGEAFFGQGTRLTVV.

This clone was detected only a few times. The rearrangement uses TRBV27 and TRBJ1-5; 9 nucleotides match TRBD1. Trimming took 6 bases from V and 4 from J; bases not matched to a gene: 7. This CDR3 contains 15 residues. Germline V CDR1 and CDR2: MNHEY, SMNVEV (reference sequence). The CDR3 DNA sequence: TGTGCCAGCAGGGACAGGGGAGTAGTGAATCAGCCCCAGCATTTT. Its translation: CASRDRGVVNQPQHF.

This clone has only a few counts. This may stem from a read error, because a much larger clone lies one nucleotide away. This sequence joins TRBV6-1 and TRBJ1-1; D remains unclear. Germline V gene data show CDR1 as MNHNS and CDR2 as SASEGT. CDR3 length equals 13 residues. V gave up 2 bases and J gave up 1 base, with 5 bases separating them. The CDR3 bases are TGTGCCAGCAGTGAACAGGAGAACACTGAAGCTTTCTTT. The encoded protein is CASSEQENTEAFF.

The CDR3 loop reads CASSYPDRRSPLHF. The CDR3 nucleotides read TGTGCCAGCAGTTATCCGGACAGGCGATCACCCCTCCACTTT. The V gene is TRBV6-5, the J gene TRBJ1-6; 7 bases map to TRBD1. In germline, CDR1 is MNHEY, CDR2 SVGAGI. CDR3 size: 14 residues. The V and J ends lost 3 bases and 10 bases, in that order; junction bases with no gene match: 6.

The table lists this clone with a few counts. This chain links TRBV9 with TRBJ1-4; D not resolved. V was pared by 0 bases and J by 0 bases, with 6 bases between. This CDR3 region has 15 residues. Looked up from germline, CDR1 is SGDLS and CDR2 is YYNGEE. The CDR3 DNA reads as TGTGCCAGCAGCGTAGGGCAGGCAACTAATGAAAAACTGTTTTTT. It specifies CASSVGQATNEKLFF.

The rearrangement joins TRBV27 to TRBJ2-6, with TRBD1 identical over 7 bases. The CDR3 runs to 17 residues. The germline CDR1 and CDR2 sequences are MNHEY and SMNVEV (reference sequence). The V and J ends lost 7 bases and 0 bases, in that order; junction bases with no gene match: 9. The CDR3 DNA reads as TGTGCCAGCAAGCGAGGGGGCGGCTACTCTGGGGCCAACGTCCTGACTTTC. Encoded protein: CASKRGGGYSGANVLTF. The full variable domain, with the rest looked up from reference TRBV27 and TRBJ2-6, is EAQVTQNPRYLITVTGKKLTVTCSQNMNHEYMSWYRQDPGLGLRQIYYSMNVEVTDKGDVPEGYKVSRKEKRNFPLILESPSPNQTSLYFCASKRGGGYSGANVLTFGAGSRLTVL.

The V call is TRBV24-1, the J call TRBJ1-5; D is possibly TRBD1 (5 bases). Germline CDR1 reads KGHDR; CDR2 reads SFDVKD. CDR3 size: 17 residues. The V gene lost 4 bases and the J gene lost 1 base, with 16 bases spanning the gap. CDR3 sequence reads: CATSDNGRGPSNQPQHF. The CDR3 DNA is TGTGCCACCAGTGACAACGGGCGGGGCCCCAGCAATCAGCCCCAGCATTTT.

The chain carries TRBV28 and TRBJ1-5; TRBD1 might be the D (6 bases). Germline assignment: CDR1 MDHEN and CDR2 SYDVKM. The CDR3 consists of 13 residues. Trimming took 5 bases from V and 7 from J, leaving 12 bases between them. The CDR3: CASSSLRGQPQHF. The CDR3 DNA is TGTGCCAGCAGTAGTCTCAGGGGCCAGCCCCAGCATTTT.

V usage is TRBV15 and J usage is TRBJ1-5; TRBD1 matches 8 bases. The germline V gene encodes CDR1 LNHNV and CDR2 YYDKDF (reference sequence). The junction had 4 bases not matched to a gene; V was cut back by 3 bases and J by 6 bases. This CDR3 is built from 14 residues. CDR3 loop: CATSRTGVVQPQHF. CDR3 DNA sequence: TGTGCCACCAGCAGGACAGGGGTCGTTCAGCCCCAGCATTTT.

CDR3 nucleotide sequence: TGTGCCAGCAGACCTGACCTCAGGGTTTATTCACCCCTCCACTTT. This encodes CASRPDLRVYSPLHF. V and J are TRBV28 and TRBJ1-6, with D possibly matching TRBD1 (5 bases). This CDR3 region has 15 residues. CDR1 MDHEN and CDR2 SYDVKM come from the germline V gene. Trimming stripped 6 bases from V and 8 bases from J, with 17 bases between.